One sample yielded the 30 T cell receptor beta chains listed below, sequenced in a study of blood T cell repertoires in COVID-19. Repertoires were generated with immunoSEQ multiplex PCR, while TCRdb's copy carries only in-frame clones and drops some. In the table there are under 150,000 clones, 77% of which are singletons. The material sequenced was peripheral blood. The receptors stem from a woman between 50 and 59 years old with active or convalescent COVID-19.

The chain carries TRBV9 and TRBJ1-5; no clear D. Germline V gene sequence: CDR1 SGDLS, CDR2 YYNGEE. V lost 0 bases and J lost 7, with 14 bases in between. CDR3 length equals 15 residues. The CDR3 sequence is CASSVAPGMGQPQHF. DNA for the CDR3: TGTGCCAGCAGCGTAGCTCCGGGGATGGGACAGCCCCAGCATTTT.

This clone occurred a few times. The chain employs TRBV9 and TRBJ2-1; 8 positions match TRBD2. This CDR3 region has 16 residues. V was pared by 1 base and J by 4 bases, with 7 bases of the junction left unmatched. Germline V gene data show CDR1 as SGDLS and CDR2 as YYNGEE. In DNA, the CDR3 is TGTGCCAGCAGCGTATTTCTAGCGGGTGGTTACAATGAGCAGTTCTTC. Its translation is CASSVFLAGGYNEQFF.

The chain is built from TRBV30 and TRBJ2-3; TRBD2 matches 8 bases. This CDR3 comprises 12 residues. Germline-derived CDR1 and CDR2 are GTSNPN and SVGIG (reference sequence). Unmatched junction bases numbered 4, after V lost 7 bases and J lost 4 bases. The CDR3: CAYSGGSDTQYF. DNA for the CDR3: TGTGCCTACAGCGGGGGATCAGATACGCAGTATTTT.

This chain uses TRBV7-2 with TRBJ2-1; maybe TRBD1 (5 bases). The CDR3 is 16 amino acids. The V gene lost 5 bases and the J gene lost 7 bases, with 21 bases spanning the gap. CDR1 and CDR2 (germline): SGHTA, FQGNSA. Here the CDR3 DNA reads TGTGCCAGCAGCATCAGGTGGGGCCGCTTGAATAATGAGCAGTTCTTC. This encodes CASSIRWGRLNNEQFF.

This chain connects TRBV3-1 (or the pseudogene TRBV3-2) to TRBJ1-3; D is ambiguous. This CDR3 has 16 amino acids. Trimming cost V 4 bases and J 2 bases, with 15 bases left between them. Germline assignment: CDR1 LGHDT and CDR2 YNNKEL (reference sequence). The CDR3 DNA reads as TGTGCCAGCAGCCCCCCCCTGGCCGTGACTGGAAACACCATATATTTT. Its translation: CASSPPLAVTGNTIYF.

Concerning this clone itself: This same CDR3 is encoded by further DNA sequences in the sample. The CDR3 region is CSVEGQGGGYTF. CDR3 sequence (DNA): TGCAGCGTTGAGGGACAGGGAGGAGGCTACACCTTC. The V and J genes are TRBV29-1 and TRBJ1-2; 9 bases are shared with TRBD1. This CDR3 contains 12 residues. Per germline, CDR1 SQVTM and CDR2 ANQGSEA. J lost 8 bases, V lost 3 bases, and 4 bases had no gene match.

This clone has a count of ten or more. The CDR3 region has the DNA TGTGCCAGCAGTTACACTAGATGGAACACTGAAGCTTTCTTT. Translated, it gives CASSYTRWNTEAFF. The chain uses TRBV6-2 or TRBV6-3 and TRBJ1-1; no clear D gene. V lost 2 bases and J 1 base, leaving 8 bases between the germline ends. CDR1 and CDR2 from the germline V gene are MNHEY and SVGEGT. This CDR3 is built from 14 residues.

The rearrangement links TRBV7-2 to TRBJ1-6, with 8 nucleotides matching TRBD1. Trimming at V came to 1 base and at J to 5 bases, leaving 10 bases not matched to a gene. Germline assignment: CDR1 SGHTA and CDR2 FQGNSA. The length of the CDR3 is 18 residues. In DNA, the CDR3 is TGTGCCAGCAGCTTAGGGGGGGCAGGGGGCAGCAATAATTCACCCCTCCACTTT. Translation gives CASSLGGAGGSNNSPLHF.

In nucleotides, the CDR3 is TGTGCCAGCAGCTATAGCGGGGGGGAAGATACGCAGTATTTT. It is translated as CASSYSGGEDTQYF. This sequence joins TRBV5-6 and TRBJ2-3; 11 bases line up with TRBD2. Trimming removed 3 bases from V and 5 bases from J; junction bases left unmatched: 2. The CDR3 is 14 residues long. Germline loops: CDR1 SGHDT, CDR2 YYEEEE. Drawing the rest from reference TRBV5-6 and TRBJ2-3, the complete variable domain is DAGVTQSPTHLIKTRGQQVTLRCSPKSGHDTVSWYQQALGQGPQFIFQYYEEEERQRGNFPDRFSGHQFPNYSSELNVNALLLGDSALYLCASSYSGGEDTQYFGPGTRLTVL.

On this clone: The sample contains more than one DNA sequence encoding this CDR3. This chain links TRBV2 with TRBJ2-7; 8 nucleotides agree with TRBD1. V gave up 6 bases and J gave up 4 bases; unmatched junction bases: 2. There are 12 residues in the CDR3. Germline lookup yields CDR1 SNHLY and CDR2 FYNNEI. The CDR3 protein is CASSRQGYEQYF. The CDR3 region has the DNA TGTGCCAGCAGCCGACAGGGGTACGAGCAGTACTTC.

The V and J genes are TRBV5-4 and TRBJ2-2, with 9 bases fitting TRBD1. Per germline, CDR1 SGHNT and CDR2 YYREEE (reference sequence). V trimming: 4 bases; J trimming: 4 bases; junction bases outside the gene matches: 11. This CDR3 has 17 residues. The CDR3 region has the DNA TGTGCCAGCAGCCCTCCGGGACAGGGAGGTGTCACCGGGGAGCTGTTTTTT. This translates into CASSPPGQGGVTGELFF.

This rearrangement joins TRBV19 to TRBJ1-2; 7 bases align to TRBD1. Trimming cost V 3 bases and J 2 bases; bases outside gene matches: 6. Germline V gives CDR1 LNHDA, CDR2 SQIVND (reference sequence). The CDR3 loop spans 15 amino acids. CDR3 sequence reads: CASSMRPGQNYGYTF. CDR3 DNA sequence: TGTGCCAGTAGTATGAGGCCGGGACAGAACTATGGCTACACCTTC. Full variable domain (rest looked up from reference TRBV19 and TRBJ1-2): DGGITQSPKYLFRKEGQNVTLSCEQNLNHDAMYWYRQDPGQGLRLIYYSQIVNDFQKGDIAEGYSVSREKKESFPLTVTSAQKNPTAFYLCASSMRPGQNYGYTFGSGTRLTVV.

The rearrangement joins TRBV18 to TRBJ1-2; D perhaps matches TRBD1 (5 bases). Trimming removed 6 bases at V and 3 bases at J, with 14 bases between. The CDR3 contains 14 residues. Germline V CDR1 and CDR2: KGHSH, LQKENI. The CDR3 sequence is CASSPEGLDYGYTF. In nucleotides, the CDR3 is TGTGCCAGCTCCCCCGAGGGACTAGACTATGGCTACACCTTC.

The chain recombines TRBV10-3 with TRBJ2-1, with D tentatively TRBD2 (5 bases). The ends were cut back, 0 bases at V and 3 bases at J, with 12 bases in the middle. CDR1 is ENHRY and CDR2 is SYGVKD in the germline V gene. This CDR3 has 16 amino acids. The CDR3 DNA reads as TGTGCCATCAGTGAGTCGGGAGCGCCCCGCTACAATGAGCAGTTCTTC. Amino acid sequence: CAISESGAPRYNEQFF.

In regard to this clone: This specimen includes other DNA sequences encoding the same CDR3. The chain combines TRBV6-1 with TRBJ1-2; possible D gene TRBD1, 6 bases. Germline assignment: CDR1 MNHNS and CDR2 SASEGT. The CDR3 consists of 15 residues. V was cut by 2 bases and J by 2 bases, with 12 bases left in between. CDR3 sequence reads: CASSEFRGANYGYTF. In nucleotides, the CDR3 is TGTGCCAGCAGTGAATTTCGGGGGGCGAACTATGGCTACACCTTC.

The rearrangement links TRBV7-3 to TRBJ2-2; 10 positions match TRBD2. CDR1 is SGHTA, CDR2 FQGTGA, per germline. The V and J ends lost 8 bases and 5 bases, in that order; junction bases with no gene match: 8. The CDR3 length is 15 residues. CDR3 region: CASGLAGGLTGELFF. In DNA, the CDR3 is TGTGCCAGCGGTTTAGCGGGGGGACTGACCGGGGAGCTGTTTTTT.

This clone appeared a single time. The chain employs TRBV4-3 and TRBJ1-2, with D unclear. Trimming stripped 0 bases from V and 1 base from J, with 9 bases between. The CDR3 runs to 15 residues. Germline V gene data show CDR1 as LGHNA and CDR2 as YSLEER. The CDR3 protein is CASSQDLRLNYGYTF. The DNA of the CDR3 is TGCGCCAGCAGCCAAGATCTGAGGCTTAACTATGGCTACACCTTC.

The J gene is TRBJ2-1, the V gene TRBV28, with 11 positions matching TRBD2. CDR1 is MDHEN, CDR2 SYDVKM, per germline. The V segment lost 4 bases and the J segment 4 bases; nucleotides outside the gene matches: 6. The CDR3 spans 16 residues. The CDR3 nucleotides are TGTGCCAGCAGTTCTCCGACTAGCGGGGCTTACAATGAGCAGTTCTTC. Translating gives CASSSPTSGAYNEQFF.

V usage is TRBV4-2 and J usage is TRBJ2-5; TRBD2 matches at 8 bases. Germline values: CDR1 LGHNA, CDR2 YNFKEQ. Unmatched junction bases numbered 7, after V lost 1 base and J lost 0 bases. The CDR3 runs 17 residues. The CDR3 DNA follows: TGTGCCAGCAGCCAAGGAGAACTAGCGGTGTACCAAGAGACCCAGTACTTC. Its protein product is CASSQGELAVYQETQYF.

The chain employs TRBV30 and TRBJ2-5; possible D gene TRBD2, 7 bases. V lost 3 bases to trimming and J lost 0 bases, with 20 bases between them. In germline, CDR1 is GTSNPN, CDR2 SVGIG (reference sequence). This CDR3 region has 17 residues. CDR3 loop: CAWRSSHRGAYQETQYF. CDR3 DNA sequence: TGTGCCTGGAGAAGCTCTCACCGGGGGGCCTACCAAGAGACCCAGTACTTC.

The V call is TRBV6-5, the J call TRBJ2-7; 9 bases map to TRBD1. The germline V gene has CDR1 MNHEY and CDR2 SVGAGI. The junction had 5 bases not matched to a gene; V was cut back by 2 bases and J by 3 bases. The CDR3 contains 15 residues. CDR3 sequence reads: CASSYAGQGIYEQYF. The CDR3 DNA reads as TGTGCCAGCAGTTACGCGGGACAGGGAATCTACGAGCAGTACTTC.

The V call is TRBV7-8, the J call TRBJ1-1; the D is unclear. CDR1 is SGHVS, CDR2 FQNEAQ, per germline. The V end was cut by 4 bases, the J end by 1 base, with 13 bases between. This CDR3 has 15 residues. The CDR3 DNA follows: TGTGCCAGCAGCTCTCCGGGATGGGAGAACACTGAAGCTTTCTTT. Protein sequence: CASSSPGWENTEAFF.

V usage is TRBV5-5 and J usage is TRBJ1-2; D gene unclear. Germline CDR1 and CDR2: SGHKS and YYEKEE (reference sequence). CDR3 length: 15 residues. Trimming removed 4 bases from V and 4 bases from J, with 17 bases in between. The CDR3 DNA sequence: TGTGCCAGCAGCGAGATAAGCGAACCAAGCTATGGCTACACCTTC. Its protein is CASSEISEPSYGYTF.

The chain combines TRBV6-5 with TRBJ1-2, with 10 bases matching TRBD1. This CDR3 region has 13 residues. Per germline, CDR1 MNHEY and CDR2 SVGAGI. Trimming cost V 6 bases and J 8 bases; bases outside gene matches: 6. The CDR3 sequence is CASSDRDRGGYTF. CDR3 coding DNA: TGTGCCAGCAGCGACCGGGACAGGGGCGGCTACACCTTC.

This chain joins TRBV3-1 (or the pseudogene TRBV3-2) and TRBJ2-1, with 9 bases that match TRBD1. Germline CDR1 is LGHDT and CDR2 is YNNKEL (reference sequence). The CDR3 is 17 amino acids. J lost 2 bases, V lost 6 bases, and 11 bases had no gene match. Here the CDR3 DNA reads TGTGCCAGCAGACTCTCCCTTGGGACAGGGACCTACAATGAGCAGTTCTTC. The encoded protein is CASRLSLGTGTYNEQFF.

The V gene is TRBV3-1 (or the pseudogene TRBV3-2), the J gene TRBJ1-2, with 7 bases identical to TRBD1. The germline V gene has CDR1 LGHDT and CDR2 YNNKEL (reference sequence). There are 15 residues in the CDR3. V was clipped by 4 bases and J by 6 bases; unmatched bases: 11. The chain's CDR3 is CASSLLDRDANGYTF. CDR3 sequence (DNA): TGTGCCAGCAGCCTACTCGACAGGGATGCAAATGGCTACACCTTC.

The chain uses TRBV6-2 or TRBV6-3 and TRBJ1-2, with D maybe TRBD1 (5 bases). The CDR3 covers 14 residues. Germline V lookup: CDR1 MNHEY, CDR2 SVGEGT. Trimming cost V 5 bases and J 2 bases, with 12 bases left between them. This CDR3 is CASSHDWTNYGYTF. CDR3 DNA: TGTGCCAGCAGTCATGATTGGACAAACTATGGCTACACCTTC.

This clone was observed a handful of times. The chain's CDR3 is CASSYAGGEDTQYF. Here the CDR3 DNA reads TGTGCCAGCAGTTATGCGGGAGGGGAAGATACGCAGTATTTT. V and J are TRBV7-9 and TRBJ2-3; TRBD2 aligns across 9 bases. The length of the CDR3 is 14 residues. The trim removed 6 bases at V and 5 bases at J, leaving 6 bases unmatched. The germline V gene encodes CDR1 SEHNR and CDR2 FQNEAQ (reference sequence). The variable domain in full, completed from reference TRBV7-9 and TRBJ2-3, reads DTGVSQNPRHKITKRGQNVTFRCDPISEHNRLYWYRQTLGQGPEFLTYFQNEAQLEKSRLLSDRFSAERPKGSFSTLEIQRTEQGDSAMYLCASSYAGGEDTQYFGPGTRLTVL.

This clone was seen only once. This chain connects TRBV7-9 to TRBJ2-5; a weak D match, TRBD2 (6 bases). The length of the CDR3 is 14 residues. With 4 bases removed from V and 2 bases from J, the gap between germline ends came to 11 bases. The V gene's germline CDR1 is SEHNR and CDR2 FQNEAQ (reference sequence). The CDR3 DNA is TGTGCCAGCAGCTCAAACGGGGGACAAGAGACCCAGTACTTC. As protein: CASSSNGGQETQYF. The full variable domain, with the rest looked up from reference TRBV7-9 and TRBJ2-5, is DTGVSQNPRHKITKRGQNVTFRCDPISEHNRLYWYRQTLGQGPEFLTYFQNEAQLEKSRLLSDRFSAERPKGSFSTLEIQRTEQGDSAMYLCASSSNGGQETQYFGPGTRLLVL.

This clone has a single count. This chain connects TRBV7-8 to TRBJ1-1; 8 bases agree with TRBD1. CDR1 is SGHVS and CDR2 is FQNEAQ in the germline V gene. With 8 bases clipped from V and 3 bases from J, the junction kept 8 bases outside the gene matches. The CDR3 is made up of 14 amino acids. The CDR3 reads CASGPQGAYTEAFF. For the CDR3, the DNA is TGTGCCAGCGGCCCCCAGGGGGCTTACACTGAAGCTTTCTTT.